Shown below are 28 T cell receptor beta chains from a single sample sequenced in a study of blood T cell repertoires in COVID-19. The protocol was immunoSEQ multiplex PCR, while the TCRdb copy is restricted to in-frame clones and leaves out a portion. The sample includes hundreds of thousands of clones, approximately 87% of them seen just once. Sequencing input: PBMCs or T cells enriched from blood (not recorded which). The receptors originated from a man aged 35 to 55 in a cohort exposed to, infected with or recovered from COVID-19 (not recorded which).

The gene calls are TRBV5-5 and TRBJ1-2; 9 positions agree with TRBD1. There are 17 residues in the CDR3. Germline V gene sequence: CDR1 SGHKS, CDR2 YYEKEE (reference sequence). Trimming at V came to 1 base and at J to 1 base, leaving 8 bases not matched to a gene. The CDR3 loop reads CASSLSGQGRGNYGYTF. The CDR3 region has the DNA TGTGCCAGCAGCTTGTCGGGACAGGGAAGGGGTAACTATGGCTACACCTTC.

The rearrangement links TRBV27 to TRBJ2-3; TRBD2 is a possible D gene (7 bases). Germline-derived CDR1 and CDR2 are MNHEY and SMNVEV (reference sequence). The CDR3 contains 15 residues. Trimming left V 6 bases short and J 6 bases short, with 19 bases between. The CDR3 DNA reads as TGTGCCAGCAGACCTGCTGGGGGGGCGGCGGATACGCAGTATTTT. This codes for CASRPAGGAADTQYF.

The J gene is TRBJ1-6, the V gene TRBV28; 7 bases match TRBD1. Germline V gene data show CDR1 as MDHEN and CDR2 as SYDVKM. Germline trimming cut 4 bases from V and 7 bases from J; bases unmatched to any gene: 10. CDR3 length: 16 residues. The DNA of the CDR3 is TGTGCCAGCAGTTCCCATTCAGGGGGAAACAATTCACCCCTCCACTTT. Translated: CASSSHSGGNNSPLHF.

CDR3 in DNA: TGCGCCAGCAGCTCGGACTACTCCTACAATGAGCAGTTCTTC. Its translation is CASSSDYSYNEQFF. V and J are TRBV5-1 and TRBJ2-1, with D perhaps TRBD2 (6 bases). The CDR3 contains 14 residues. The V gene lost 3 bases and the J gene lost 0 bases, with 7 bases spanning the gap. Germline V CDR1 and CDR2: SGHRS, YFSETQ.

Comments on this clone: This specimen includes other DNA sequences encoding the same CDR3. The chain has TRBV10-2 and TRBJ1-5; TRBD1 matches at 9 bases. Germline trimming cut 6 bases from V and 6 bases from J; bases unmatched to any gene: 3. The germline V gene has CDR1 WSHSY and CDR2 SAAADI. This CDR3 has 13 amino acids. CDR3 in DNA: TGCGCCAGCAGGGGACAGGGAGGTCAGCCCCAGCATTTT. It codes for CASRGQGGQPQHF.

The chain carries TRBV30 and TRBJ1-6, with D unclear. The CDR3 is 14 residues long. From germline, CDR1 is GTSNPN and CDR2 SVGIG (reference sequence). V lost 0 bases and J lost 4, with 7 bases in between. The CDR3 region has the DNA TGTGCCTGGAGTGTAACGCAGTATAATTCACCCCTCCACTTT. Protein sequence: CAWSVTQYNSPLHF.

This chain uses TRBV7-6 with TRBJ2-3; tentative D call: TRBD1 (6 bases). In germline, CDR1 is SGHVS, CDR2 FNYEAQ. The CDR3 is 15 residues long. The V end lost 2 bases, the J end lost 6 bases, and 15 bases lay between the germline ends. CDR3 in amino acids: CASSLQGYILDTQYF. The CDR3 region has the DNA TGTGCCAGCAGCTTACAGGGGTACATCCTCGATACGCAGTATTTT.

V gene TRBV19 combines with J gene TRBJ1-2; the D gene is possibly TRBD1 (6 bases). Deletions cut 4 bases from V and 4 bases from J, with 10 bases between. In germline, CDR1 is LNHDA, CDR2 SQIVND (reference sequence). CDR3 size: 13 residues. The CDR3 sequence is CASSRPGAYGYTF. CDR3 DNA: TGTGCCAGTAGTAGACCAGGGGCCTATGGCTACACCTTC.

V and J are TRBV7-3 and TRBJ2-3; D gene ambiguous. This CDR3 contains 15 residues. The V end lost 5 bases, the J end lost 1 base, and 13 bases lay between the germline ends. Germline-derived CDR1 and CDR2 are SGHTA and FQGTGA. The CDR3 nucleotides are TGTGCCAGCAGCCCCTATGTAGAGGGCACAGATACGCAGTATTTT. Protein: CASSPYVEGTDTQYF.

Only one count was recorded for this clone. The chain carries TRBV6-5 and TRBJ2-2; 12 positions match TRBD2. V trimming: 6 bases; J trimming: 8 bases; junction bases outside the gene matches: 7. CDR3 length equals 15 residues. Germline CDR1 and CDR2: MNHEY and SVGAGI. CDR3 sequence reads: CASRTTSGRSGELFF. CDR3 nucleotide sequence: TGTGCCAGCAGAACAACTAGCGGGAGGTCAGGGGAGCTGTTTTTT.

The chain links TRBV11-3 to TRBJ2-1; D may be TRBD2 (5 bases). V lost 4 bases, J lost 5 bases, and 18 bases lay in between. This CDR3 has 16 amino acids. From germline, CDR1 is SGHNT and CDR2 YENEEA. CDR3 sequence (DNA): TGTGCCAGCAGCTCCCGATATAGCGTCATCAACAATGAGCAGTTCTTC. Translating gives CASSSRYSVINNEQFF.

The chain couples TRBV10-3 to TRBJ2-3; 10 nucleotides align to TRBD2. The CDR3 has 14 amino acids. Germline CDR1 ENHRY, CDR2 SYGVKD. V was clipped by 2 bases and J by 5 bases; unmatched bases: 1. CDR3 sequence reads: CAISERLAGDTQYF. The CDR3 DNA is TGTGCCATCAGTGAGCGACTAGCGGGAGATACGCAGTATTTT.

This chain uses TRBV28 with TRBJ2-4, with D possibly matching TRBD2 (7 bases). CDR1 MDHEN and CDR2 SYDVKM come from the germline V gene. There are 16 residues in the CDR3. The ends were cut back, 2 bases at V and 4 bases at J, with 15 bases in the middle. The CDR3 nucleotides read TGTGCCAGCAGTTTAGGCGTCGGGGGGCTTAAAAACATTCAGTACTTC. The encoded protein is CASSLGVGGLKNIQYF.

The V call is TRBV5-4, the J call TRBJ2-7; 9 bases are a match to TRBD2. Germline values: CDR1 SGHNT, CDR2 YYREEE (reference sequence). The CDR3 spans 14 residues. V was pared by 1 base and J by 5 bases, with 4 bases of the junction left unmatched. Written as DNA, the CDR3 is TGTGCCAGCAGCTTGATAGCGGGAGCCCACGAGCAGTACTTC. It specifies CASSLIAGAHEQYF.

The V and J genes are TRBV10-3 and TRBJ1-5; 9 bases are shared with TRBD1. Trimming at V came to 8 bases and at J to 0 bases, leaving 5 bases not matched to a gene. Per the germline V gene, CDR1 is ENHRY and CDR2 is SYGVKD. The CDR3 totals 15 residues. The CDR3 DNA reads as TGTGCCATCCGAGAGGGACAGGGTAGCAATCAGCCCCAGCATTTT. Translating it yields CAIREGQGSNQPQHF.

The chain links TRBV9 to TRBJ2-7, with 11 bases identical to TRBD2. J lost 5 bases, V lost 0 bases, and 4 bases had no gene match. Per the germline V gene, CDR1 is SGDLS and CDR2 is YYNGEE. CDR3 length equals 15 residues. In DNA form, the CDR3 reads TGTGCCAGCAGCGTAGTGGCTAGCGGGAGGAACGAGCAGTACTTC. Protein: CASSVVASGRNEQYF.

CDR3 nucleotide sequence: TGCAGCGTTAGAGACAGGGGAAGGACTGAAGCTTTCTTT. Its protein product is CSVRDRGRTEAFF. The V gene is TRBV29-1, the J gene TRBJ1-1, with 8 nucleotides matching TRBD1. This CDR3 has 13 residues. The V gene end was trimmed by 5 bases and the J gene end by 5 bases; junction bases not matched to a gene: 7. Germline V gene data show CDR1 as SQVTM and CDR2 as ANQGSEA.

J is TRBJ2-2 and V is TRBV29-1, with D possibly being TRBD1 (5 bases). This CDR3 is 12 amino acids long. Germline-derived CDR1 and CDR2 are SQVTM and ANQGSEA. Trimming left V 7 bases short and J 4 bases short, with 10 bases between. The CDR3: CSAPTGTGELFF. For the CDR3, the DNA is TGCAGCGCTCCAACAGGCACCGGGGAGCTGTTTTTT.

The V gene is TRBV4-2, the J gene TRBJ2-3; TRBD1 matches at 9 bases. The CDR3 runs to 13 residues. Trimming removed 6 bases from V and 3 bases from J; junction bases left unmatched: 1. The germline gives CDR1 LGHNA, CDR2 YNFKEQ. CDR3 bases: TGTGCCAGCAGGGACAGGGGAACAGATACGCAGTATTTT. It codes for CASRDRGTDTQYF.

The chain recombines TRBV6-1 with TRBJ2-1, with D uncertain. CDR3 length equals 10 residues. Germline assignment: CDR1 MNHNS and CDR2 SASEGT. V lost 2 bases to trimming and J lost 12 bases, with 5 bases between them. CDR3 coding DNA: TGTGCCAGCAGTGAACGGTGGCAGTTCTTC. This gives the protein CASSERWQFF.

V gene TRBV10-3 combines with J gene TRBJ1-5; D unclear. Trimming shortened V by 10 bases and J by 3 bases, and 10 bases separated the two germline ends. The CDR3 sequence is 12 residues long. The germline CDR1 and CDR2 sequences are ENHRY and SYGVKD. CDR3 protein: CASGPHNQPQHF. For the CDR3, the DNA is TGTGCCAGCGGGCCTCACAATCAGCCCCAGCATTTT.

The J gene is TRBJ1-4, the V gene TRBV19; 8 bases agree with TRBD1. The CDR3 is 16 amino acids. Germline lookup yields CDR1 LNHDA and CDR2 SQIVND (reference sequence). V lost 3 bases and J lost 5; bases outside the gene matches: 8. The DNA for the CDR3 is TGTGCCAGTAGTATTTTTGGAGGGACAGGCAATGAAAAACTGTTTTTT. This encodes CASSIFGGTGNEKLFF.

The rearrangement uses TRBV2 and TRBJ1-5; TRBD1 agrees at 9 bases. V was pared by 6 bases and J by 6 bases, with 6 bases of the junction left unmatched. CDR1 and CDR2 (germline): SNHLY, FYNNEI. The CDR3 is 14 amino acids. Written as DNA, the CDR3 is TGTGCCAGCAGGCAACAGGGGGCGGCTCAGCCCCAGCATTTT. Residues: CASRQQGAAQPQHF.

This clone was recorded only once. V is TRBV10-3 and J is TRBJ1-4; D uncertain. Germline CDR1 ENHRY, CDR2 SYGVKD. Trimming cost V 5 bases and J 3 bases, with 16 bases left between them. This CDR3 spans 16 amino acids. For the CDR3, the DNA is TGTGCCATCAGTCCCGGGAGCGGTTTAGCTAATGAAAAACTGTTTTTT. Translating it yields CAISPGSGLANEKLFF.

The chain combines TRBV6-4 with TRBJ1-1, with a weak D call TRBD1 (6 bases). V was trimmed by 6 bases and J by 0 bases, leaving 8 bases between them. Germline CDR1 reads MRHNA; CDR2 reads SNTAGT. This CDR3 region has 13 residues. The CDR3: CASRDSMNTEAFF. The CDR3 DNA sequence: TGTGCCAGCAGGGACAGCATGAACACTGAAGCTTTCTTT.

This clone was seen just once. V gene TRBV29-1 combines with J gene TRBJ1-2; D gene unclear. V dropped 7 bases and J dropped 7 bases, with 22 bases sitting between them. The CDR3 consists of 14 residues. Germline V gene sequence: CDR1 SQVTM, CDR2 ANQGSEA. CDR3 amino acids: CSGTLEGSSTGYTF. The CDR3, as DNA: TGCAGCGGGACTCTTGAAGGCAGCTCTACTGGCTACACCTTC. The complete variable domain, with remaining parts taken from reference TRBV29-1 and TRBJ1-2, reads SAVISQKPSRDICQRGTSLTIQCQVDSQVTMMFWYRQQPGQSLTLIATANQGSEATYESGFVIDKFPISRPNLTFSTLTVSNMSPEDSSIYLCSGTLEGSSTGYTFGSGTRLTVV.

This chain links TRBV28 with TRBJ1-1, with 7 bases identical to TRBD1. The germline gives CDR1 MDHEN, CDR2 SYDVKM. The V segment lost 6 bases and the J segment 0 bases; nucleotides outside the gene matches: 7. The CDR3 is made up of 15 amino acids. The CDR3 bases are TGTGCCAGCAGGGGCAGCCAGGGGGTGAACACTGAAGCTTTCTTT. Encoded protein: CASRGSQGVNTEAFF.

The chain combines TRBV27 with TRBJ1-1, with 7 nucleotides matching TRBD1. Trimming removed 2 bases from V and 0 bases from J; junction bases left unmatched: 3. The CDR3 spans 15 residues. Germline CDR1 MNHEY, CDR2 SMNVEV (reference sequence). In DNA, the CDR3 is TGTGCCAGCAGTTTACGCGACAGGGTGAACACTGAAGCTTTCTTT. Protein sequence: CASSLRDRVNTEAFF.